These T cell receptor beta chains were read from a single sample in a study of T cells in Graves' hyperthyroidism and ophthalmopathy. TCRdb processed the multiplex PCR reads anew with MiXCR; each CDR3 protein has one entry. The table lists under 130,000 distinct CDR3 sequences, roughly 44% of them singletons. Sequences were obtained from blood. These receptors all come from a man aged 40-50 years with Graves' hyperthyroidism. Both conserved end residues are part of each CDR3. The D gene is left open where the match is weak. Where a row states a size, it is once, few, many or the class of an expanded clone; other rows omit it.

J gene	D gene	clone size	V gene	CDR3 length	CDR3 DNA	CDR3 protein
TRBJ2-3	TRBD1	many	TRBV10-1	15	TGCGCCAGCAGGAACAGGGGTGAGGGCACAGATACGCAGTATTTT	CASRNRGEGTDTQYF
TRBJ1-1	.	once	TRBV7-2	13	TGTGCCAGCAGCTTAGTGGGGTCCACTGAAGCTTTCTTT	CASSLVGSTEAFF
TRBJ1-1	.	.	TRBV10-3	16	TGTGCCATCAGTGAAGGGTGGGGGGCCCAGAACACTGAAGCTTTCTTT	CAISEGWGAQNTEAFF
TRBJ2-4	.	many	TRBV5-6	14	TGTGCCAGCAGCTTGGGACCCCTTGGGAACATTCAGTACTTC	CASSLGPLGNIQYF
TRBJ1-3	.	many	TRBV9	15	TGTGCCAGCAGCGTATCAGGGGCAGAGGGAAACACCATATATTTT	CASSVSGAEGNTIYF
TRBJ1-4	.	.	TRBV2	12	TGTACCAGAGGGGAGCGCGGTGAAAAACTGTTTTTT	CTRGERGEKLFF
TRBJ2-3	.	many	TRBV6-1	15	TGTGCCAGCAGTGAGAGTCGAGGCCCTGGACGTACGCAGTATTTT	CASSESRGPGRTQYF
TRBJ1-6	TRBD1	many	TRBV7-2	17	TGTGCCAGCAGCCCACGGGGGACAGGCCTATATAATTCACCCCTCCACTTT	CASSPRGTGLYNSPLHF
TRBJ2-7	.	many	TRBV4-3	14	TGCGCCAGCAGCCAAGGGGACGGACCCTACGAGCAGTACTTC	CASSQGDGPYEQYF
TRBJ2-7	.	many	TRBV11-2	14	TGTGCCAGCAGAGGATTGGGTTCTACCTACGAGCAGTACTTC	CASRGLGSTYEQYF
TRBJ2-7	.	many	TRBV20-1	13	TGCAGTGCTGTTACTAGCACCTCCTACGAGCAGTACTTC	CSAVTSTSYEQYF
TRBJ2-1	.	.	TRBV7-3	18	TGTGCCAGCAGCTGGACAGGGGGGACTAGCGAGTCCTACAATGAGCAGTTCTTC	CASSWTGGTSESYNEQFF
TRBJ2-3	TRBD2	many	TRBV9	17	TGTGCCAGCAGCGTAGCGGGGACTAGCGGGAGGGTTGATACGCAGTATTTT	CASSVAGTSGRVDTQYF
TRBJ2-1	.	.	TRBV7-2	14	TGTGCCAGCAGCTTAGCCCTGTCGGCCTATGAGCAGTTCTTC	CASSLALSAYEQFF
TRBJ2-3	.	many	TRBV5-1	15	TGCGCCAGCAGCTCCCGACAGCCCGAAACAGATACGCAGTATTTT	CASSSRQPETDTQYF
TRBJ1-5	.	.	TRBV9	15	TGTGCCAGCAGCGAGGGAAGCTGGAGCACAGATACGCAGCATTTT	CASSEGSWSTDTQHF
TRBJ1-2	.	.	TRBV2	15	TGTGCCAGCCGTGGTGGGGGGACGTCCTACTATGGCTACACCTTC	CASRGGGTSYYGYTF
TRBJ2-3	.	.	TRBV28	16	TGTGCCAGCAGTTTCCAAGGGGCACCTAGCACAGATACGCAGTATTTT	CASSFQGAPSTDTQYF
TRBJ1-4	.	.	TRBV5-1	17	TGCGCCAGCAGCCCGGAGGCTGTTCGGTCGACTAATGAAAAACTGTTTTTT	CASSPEAVRSTNEKLFF
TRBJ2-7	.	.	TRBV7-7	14	TGTGCTAGCAGCTTATCAGAGAACTCCTACGAGCAGTACTTC	CASSLSENSYEQYF
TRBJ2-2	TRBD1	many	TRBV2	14	TGTGCCAGCAGGCCGGGACAGGGGTCGGTTGAGCTGTTTTTT	CASRPGQGSVELFF
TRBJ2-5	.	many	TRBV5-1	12	TGCGCCAGCAGCTTGGAGGGAGAGACCCAGTACTTC	CASSLEGETQYF
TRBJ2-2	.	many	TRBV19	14	TGTGCCAGTAGTATTAGCGAGAACACCGGGGAGCTGTTTTTT	CASSISENTGELFF
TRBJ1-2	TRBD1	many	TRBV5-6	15	TGTGCCAGCAGCCCGGGGACAGGGAATAACTATGGCTACACCTTC	CASSPGTGNNYGYTF
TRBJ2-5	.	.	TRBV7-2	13	TGTGCCAGCAGCTTAGTGGGCGCAAGGCCCCAGTACTTC	CASSLVGARPQYF
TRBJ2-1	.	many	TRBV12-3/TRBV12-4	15	TGTGCCAGCAGCCTCACCCAGGGGTTCTACAATGAGCAGTTCTTC	CASSLTQGFYNEQFF
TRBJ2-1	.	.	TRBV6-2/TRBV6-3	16	TGTGCCAGCAGTTACTCGTTAGGGGGGTCGGGTCGTGAGCAGTTCTTC	CASSYSLGGSGREQFF
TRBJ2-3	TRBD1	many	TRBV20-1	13	TGCAGTGCCCTACAGGGGAACACAGATACGCAGTATTTT	CSALQGNTDTQYF
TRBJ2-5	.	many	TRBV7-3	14	TGTGCCAGCAGCCCTTTGCGGGGAAGAGAGACCCAGTACTTC	CASSPLRGRETQYF